Listed below are T cell receptor beta chains from one sample, sequenced in a study of T cell responses to AZD1222 COVID-19 vaccine. Profiling relied on immunoSEQ multiplex PCR, and the TCRdb table lists in-frame clones only, not all of them. The data hold 100,000 to 140,000 clones, with approximately 90% observed a single time. The sequencing used peripheral blood, collected on day 0 of AZD1222 vaccination. The receptors shown here come from an adult in good health. Both conserved end residues are part of each CDR3. The D gene is left open where the match is weak. Clone size is given for some rows only: seen once, a few or many times, or a class if the clone is expanded.

abundance	v_gene	d_gene	j_gene	CDR3aa	CDR3nt
.	TRBV19	TRBD1	TRBJ1-2	CASSIQPDRGGYTF	TGTGCCAGTAGTATACAACCGGACAGGGGCGGCTACACCTTC
.	TRBV27	TRBD1	TRBJ1-5	CASSLLRQGALSNQPQHF	TGTGCCAGCAGTCTACTCAGGCAGGGGGCTTTGAGCAATCAGCCCCAGCATTTT
.	TRBV30	.	TRBJ2-7	CAWSRQTGDEQYF	TGTGCCTGGAGTCGGCAGACGGGAGACGAGCAGTACTTC
.	TRBV28	TRBD2	TRBJ2-3	CASSFFSASGNTDTQYF	TGTGCCAGCAGTTTTTTTTCCGCTAGCGGCAACACAGATACGCAGTATTTT
.	TRBV12-3/TRBV12-4	.	TRBJ2-2	CASSLAGSGELFF	TGTGCCAGCAGTTTAGCAGGGTCCGGGGAGCTGTTTTTT
once	TRBV7-9	.	TRBJ1-2	CASSQSDYGYTF	TGTGCCAGCAGCCAGTCGGATTATGGCTACACCTTC
.	TRBV12-3/TRBV12-4	.	TRBJ1-6	CASSLVGVPPLHF	TGTGCCAGCAGTTTAGTGGGGGTTCCACCCCTCCACTTT
.	TRBV5-1	TRBD1	TRBJ1-3	CASSRTGGGENTIYF	TGCGCCAGCAGCCGGACAGGGGGCGGGGAAAACACCATATATTTT
once	TRBV30	.	TRBJ1-6	CAWSGMQGLRSNSPLHF	TGTGCCTGGAGTGGAATGCAGGGTCTCAGAAGTAATTCACCCCTCCACTTT
.	TRBV3-1/TRBV3-2	.	TRBJ2-7	CASSPPWTDPGATEEQYF	TGTGCCAGCAGCCCACCTTGGACGGATCCGGGGGCCACGGAGGAGCAGTACTTC
.	TRBV19	.	TRBJ1-5	CASRYENSNQPQHF	TGTGCCAGCCGATATGAAAATAGCAATCAGCCCCAGCATTTT
few	TRBV7-2	TRBD1	TRBJ1-1	CASRTTTGGRAFF	TGTGCCAGCAGAACCACCACAGGGGGGAGAGCTTTCTTT
.	TRBV9	.	TRBJ1-1	CASSAGDTTEAFF	TGTGCCAGCAGCGCGGGGGACACCACTGAAGCTTTCTTT
.	TRBV2	.	TRBJ1-1	CASSPVTGMNTEAFF	TGTGCCAGCAGTCCCGTGACAGGTATGAACACTGAAGCTTTCTTT
.	TRBV2	TRBD1	TRBJ1-3	CASRQGKGGNTIYF	TGTGCCAGCAGACAGGGGAAAGGAGGAAACACCATATATTTT
.	TRBV9	.	TRBJ2-7	CASSVGQRFSYEQYF	TGTGCCAGCAGCGTAGGCCAGAGATTCTCCTACGAGCAGTACTTC
once	TRBV5-8	.	TRBJ1-2	CASSLVRGPFWNYGYTF	TGTGCCAGCAGCTTGGTTCGGGGGCCCTTCTGGAACTATGGCTACACCTTC
.	TRBV18	.	TRBJ2-1	CASSPGLTNEQFF	TGTGCCAGCTCACCAGGCTTAACGAATGAGCAGTTCTTC
.	TRBV5-1	TRBD1	TRBJ2-7	CASSLGRGQYEQYF	TGCGCCAGCAGCTTGGGAAGGGGGCAGTACGAGCAGTACTTC
.	TRBV3-1/TRBV3-2	TRBD2	TRBJ2-1	CASSPRSGRAYNEQFF	TGTGCCAGCAGCCCCCGGAGCGGGAGGGCCTACAATGAGCAGTTCTTC
.	TRBV7-9	.	TRBJ1-2	CASSFQGGGYTF	TGTGCCAGCAGCTTTCAGGGAGGAGGCTACACCTTC
.	TRBV9	.	TRBJ2-1	CASGGGSLLSSYNEQFF	TGTGCCAGCGGGGGAGGAAGTCTCCTTAGCTCCTACAATGAGCAGTTCTTC
.	TRBV5-5	.	TRBJ2-5	CASSLWSGGIIETQYF	TGTGCCAGCAGCTTGTGGTCTGGGGGGATCATCGAGACCCAGTACTTC
.	TRBV2	TRBD1	TRBJ1-1	CASSVQGAGTEAFF	TGTGCCAGCAGCGTTCAGGGGGCTGGGACTGAAGCTTTCTTT
.	TRBV7-2	.	TRBJ1-6	CASSGLTGWGKNSPLHF	TGTGCCAGCAGTGGGTTAACAGGGTGGGGTAAGAATTCACCCCTCCACTTT
.	TRBV5-6	TRBD2	TRBJ2-2	CASSRGLAGTGELFF	TGTGCCAGCAGCCGAGGACTAGCGGGAACCGGGGAGCTGTTTTTT
.	TRBV7-2	.	TRBJ2-3	CASSLRQSTDTQYF	TGTGCCAGCAGCTTAAGGCAGAGCACAGATACGCAGTATTTT
.	TRBV20-1	.	TRBJ1-4	CSAALNEKLFF	TGCAGTGCTGCTTTGAATGAAAAACTGTTTTTT
.	TRBV4-3	.	TRBJ1-2	CASSQGGQINYGYTF	TGCGCCAGCAGCCAAGGAGGACAGATAAACTATGGCTACACCTTC
.	TRBV5-6	.	TRBJ1-4	CASSSPAREKLFF	TGTGCCAGCAGCTCGCCCGCTAGGGAAAAACTGTTTTTT
.	TRBV5-4	.	TRBJ1-1	CASSLGGKGEAFF	TGTGCCAGCAGCTTGGGCGGGAAAGGTGAAGCTTTCTTT
.	TRBV6-1	.	TRBJ1-4	CASSDYSGGNEKLFF	TGTGCCAGCAGTGATTACAGCGGTGGTAATGAAAAACTGTTTTTT
.	TRBV7-2	.	TRBJ1-2	CASSSRRQPYGYTF	TGTGCCAGCAGCTCGAGACGGCAGCCCTATGGCTACACCTTC
.	TRBV7-9	.	TRBJ2-1	CASSPGNYNEQFF	TGTGCCAGCAGCCCGGGAAACTACAATGAGCAGTTCTTC
.	TRBV3-1/TRBV3-2	.	TRBJ2-3	CASSQLSGALTDTQYF	TGTGCCAGCAGCCAATTGAGCGGAGCCCTCACAGATACGCAGTATTTT
.	TRBV25-1	TRBD2	TRBJ2-7	CASSGGTGGRFHEQYF	TGTGCCAGCAGTGGGGGGACCGGCGGGAGGTTCCACGAGCAGTACTTC
.	TRBV30	.	TRBJ1-4	CAWSAGVREKLFF	TGTGCCTGGAGTGCTGGGGTGCGGGAAAAACTGTTTTTT
.	TRBV6-1	.	TRBJ2-7	CASSESWANSYEQYF	TGTGCCAGCAGTGAAAGCTGGGCTAACTCCTACGAGCAGTACTTC
.	TRBV2	.	TRBJ2-7	CASRGTASYEQYF	TGTGCCAGCAGGGGGACGGCGTCCTACGAGCAGTACTTC
.	TRBV19	.	TRBJ1-5	CASSRPGDSNQPQHF	TGTGCCAGTAGCAGGCCGGGGGATAGCAATCAGCCCCAGCATTTT
once	TRBV24-1	.	TRBJ2-3	CATSDSATLIHTDTQYF	TGTGCCACCAGTGATTCAGCTACCCTGATACACACAGATACGCAGTATTTT
once	TRBV5-1	.	TRBJ2-1	CASSLAAGQYNEQFF	TGCGCCAGCAGCTTGGCGGCAGGGCAGTACAATGAGCAGTTCTTC
few	TRBV29-1	TRBD1	TRBJ1-2	CSVGGQQGIGYGYTF	TGCAGCGTCGGGGGCCAACAGGGGATTGGCTATGGCTACACCTTC
.	TRBV14	.	TRBJ1-5	CASSQGGPGAQPQHF	TGTGCCAGCAGCCAAGGGGGTCCGGGAGCTCAGCCCCAGCATTTT
.	TRBV10-3	TRBD2	TRBJ2-1	CAIRQTSGSSWGNEQFF	TGTGCCATCAGACAGACTAGCGGGAGCTCTTGGGGCAATGAGCAGTTCTTC
.	TRBV4-1	.	TRBJ1-2	CASSQGVHGYTF	TGCGCCAGCAGCCAAGGAGTCCATGGCTACACCTTC
.	TRBV6-6	.	TRBJ2-7	CASSYRASVPYEQYF	TGTGCCAGCAGTTATAGGGCTAGCGTACCCTACGAGCAGTACTTC
.	TRBV18	.	TRBJ1-5	CASSPPGDQPQHF	TGTGCCAGCTCACCACCGGGGGATCAGCCCCAGCATTTT
once	TRBV18	.	TRBJ1-1	CASSPVAGYTEAFF	TGTGCCAGCTCACCAGTGGCAGGATACACTGAAGCTTTCTTT
once	TRBV15	.	TRBJ2-7	CATSRATQGAYEQYF	TGTGCCACCAGCAGAGCCACACAGGGAGCCTACGAGCAGTACTTC
.	TRBV30	.	TRBJ1-5	CAWSDVSGNQPQHF	TGTGCCTGGAGTGATGTGAGTGGCAATCAGCCCCAGCATTTT
.	TRBV6-2/TRBV6-3	.	TRBJ1-3	CASSSARQALGNTIYF	TGTGCCAGCAGCTCCGCTCGACAGGCCCTCGGAAACACCATATATTTT
.	TRBV18	.	TRBJ1-1	CASSPLGGSLMNTEAFF	TGTGCCAGCTCACCACTAGGGGGGTCGCTCATGAACACTGAAGCTTTCTTT
.	TRBV3-1/TRBV3-2	.	TRBJ2-7	CASSQGGGLSYEQYF	TGTGCCAGCAGCCAAGGGGGGGGCCTCTCCTACGAGCAGTACTTC
.	TRBV30	.	TRBJ1-2	CAWSVSRGGYTF	TGTGCCTGGAGTGTGAGCAGGGGCGGCTACACCTTC